The count of the clone carrying this TCR beta chain is one. CDR1 is SGHNT, CDR2 YYREEE, per germline (reference sequence). The length of the CDR3 is 13 residues. The V end lost 1 base, the J end lost 5 bases, and 7 bases lay between the germline ends. This record belongs to a study of shared clonotypes between healthy human individuals. The run depth of the assay was deep. An approximately 200 ng quantity of DNA, 30,000 to 35,000 T cell genomes, went into the sorted-subset replicate PCRs. Assay used: immunoSEQ multiplex PCR; TCRdb lists only in-frame clones, some missing. This sample has 1.5 million to 2.5 million clones, with approximately 94% found just once. CD8 cells classed as naive were CD45RO-negative and positively selected for CCR7, excluding terminally differentiated effector memory CD45RA+ cells.

The receptor comes from a man younger than 35 in good health. Input material: naive CD8+ T cells sorted from blood. The genes are TRBV5-4 and TRBJ2-1; D is uncertain. CDR3 sequence: CASSLWTDNEQFF. CDR3 DNA sequence: TGTGCCAGCAGCTTGTGGACGGACAATGAGCAGTTCTTC.